A single sample gave rise to the 20 T cell receptor beta chains below, sequenced in a study of CD8 T cells in ankylosing spondylitis. MiXCR was run by TCRdb on the 5' RACE reads, yielding one entry per CDR3 protein. The data hold roughly 120,000 distinct CDR3 sequences, with approximately 15% observed a single time. The sequencing sample was made of blood, either unsorted or a sorted T cell fraction (not recorded which). Receptor source: a female donor with ankylosing spondylitis or in good health (not recorded which).

V is TRBV20-1 and J is TRBJ2-7; 7 bases match TRBD1. J gave up 11 bases and V 5 bases, and 12 bases lay outside the gene matches. The germline gives CDR1 DFQATT, CDR2 SNEGSKA (reference sequence). The CDR3 sequence is 12 residues long. CDR3 nucleotides: TGCAGTGCTCCCGATACGACAGGGATGAAGTACTTC. Translated, it gives CSAPDTTGMKYF.

This clonotype was counted ten times or more. The CDR3: CASSRISGRGDQPQHF. The CDR3 DNA reads as TGTGCCAGTAGTAGGATTTCGGGCAGGGGCGATCAGCCCCAGCATTTT. The rearrangement links TRBV19 to TRBJ1-5, with D possibly TRBD1 on 6 matching bases. Germline loops: CDR1 LNHDA, CDR2 SQIVND (reference sequence). Trimming cost V 4 bases and J 5 bases, with 18 bases left between them. The CDR3 contains 16 residues.

The chain has TRBV5-1 and TRBJ1-3; tentatively, D is TRBD1 (5 bases). Looked up from germline, CDR1 is SGHRS and CDR2 is YFSETQ. This CDR3 has 14 residues. Trimming cost V 5 bases and J 0 bases, with 9 bases left between them. The CDR3 region has the DNA TGCGCCAGCAGACAGGAGATCTCTGGAAACACCATATATTTT. Amino acid sequence: CASRQEISGNTIYF.

The chain joins TRBV5-1 to TRBJ2-1; a possible D gene is TRBD2 (6 bases). The CDR3 length is 13 residues. Deletions cut 9 bases from V and 3 bases from J, with 13 bases between. CDR1 is SGHRS and CDR2 is YFSETQ in the germline V gene. CDR3 nucleotides: TGCGCCAACCCAAGACTAGTCTACAATGAGCAGTTCTTC. This codes for CANPRLVYNEQFF.

A note on this clonotype: One end of the junction varies from germline; a read error may be responsible. The chain links TRBV2 to TRBJ1-6; D gene unclear. Germline values: CDR1 SNHLY, CDR2 FYNNEI. The CDR3 covers 15 residues. DNA of the CDR3: TGTGCCAGCAGTGAGGCGGGCACGGGGAATTCACTCCTCCACTTT. Translation: CASSEAGTGNSLLHF.

This chain joins TRBV4-2 and TRBJ2-7; 13 bases fit TRBD2. This CDR3 has 18 amino acids. The junction had 12 bases not matched to a gene; V was cut back by 3 bases and J by 4 bases. Germline values: CDR1 LGHNA, CDR2 YNFKEQ. The CDR3 nucleotides read TGTGCCAGCAGCCAGGATAGGACCGGGACTAGCGGGGCATACGAGCAGTACTTC. Protein sequence: CASSQDRTGTSGAYEQYF.

This clonotype was detected ten times or more. An end of the junction does not agree with germline; a read error may underlie this. The V call is TRBV5-1, the J call TRBJ2-2, with 7 bases fitting TRBD1. CDR3 size: 16 residues. CDR1 and CDR2 from the germline V gene are SGHRS and YFSETQ. The CDR3 is CASSLKDRAGTRELFF. The CDR3 DNA reads as TGCGCCAGCAGCTTGAAAGACAGGGCAGGCACCCGGGAGCTGTTTTTT.

This clonotype was seen a few times. The genes are TRBV5-1 and TRBJ1-5; D unclear. The V end was cut by 2 bases, the J end by 0 bases, with 12 bases between. In germline, CDR1 is SGHRS, CDR2 YFSETQ. This CDR3 comprises 16 residues. In DNA, the CDR3 is TGCGCCAGCAGCTTTGACCCCCAGAGTAGCAATCAGCCCCAGCATTTT. Its translation: CASSFDPQSSNQPQHF.

The chain recombines TRBV7-9 with TRBJ1-1; 7 bases are shared with TRBD1. Trimming at V came to 5 bases and at J to 11 bases, leaving 8 bases not matched to a gene. The CDR3 has 12 residues. Per germline, CDR1 SEHNR and CDR2 FQNEAQ (reference sequence). In DNA, the CDR3 is TGTGCCAGCAGCCCCCCAGGGGGTAAGGCTTTCTTT. Translated: CASSPPGGKAFF.

There are a few counts of this clonotype. The chain combines TRBV19 with TRBJ2-2; a possible D gene is TRBD1 (6 bases). The CDR3 is 13 residues long. The V gene's germline CDR1 is LNHDA and CDR2 SQIVND (reference sequence). Trimming stripped 2 bases from V and 6 bases from J, with 7 bases between. CDR3 coding DNA: TGTGCCAGTAGTATATGGACAGCCGGGGAGCTGTTTTTT. Its protein product is CASSIWTAGELFF.

The V and J genes are TRBV30 and TRBJ1-2; D remains ambiguous. There are 14 residues in the CDR3. In germline, CDR1 is GTSNPN, CDR2 SVGIG (reference sequence). V lost 8 bases and J lost 8, with 24 bases in between. Written as DNA, the CDR3 is TGTGCCCAACTCATAACTGGGCTTCTGGCCGGCTACACCTTC. Its translation: CAQLITGLLAGYTF.

The chain employs TRBV7-9 and TRBJ2-3; 7 bases align to TRBD1. V lost 5 bases, J lost 4 bases, and 9 bases stayed unmatched. CDR1 is SEHNR and CDR2 is FQNEAQ in the germline V gene (reference sequence). This CDR3 is 15 amino acids long. The CDR3 region is CASSKTGIRADTQYF. DNA of the CDR3: TGTGCCAGCAGCAAGACAGGGATTCGAGCAGATACGCAGTATTTT.

This clonotype occurred a few times. The CDR3 coding sequence is TGTGCCACACGTCGTCAGGAGACTAGCGGGAGGTATGAGCAGTTCTTC. Translated, it gives CATRRQETSGRYEQFF. This chain joins TRBV19 and TRBJ2-1; TRBD2 agrees at 13 bases. V shed 10 bases, J shed 8 bases, and the junction held 14 bases outside the gene matches. The CDR3 runs to 16 residues. Germline V gene data show CDR1 as LNHDA and CDR2 as SQIVND (reference sequence).

In this sample, this clonotype turned up a few times. This sequence joins TRBV11-2 and TRBJ2-2; TRBD2 agrees at 8 bases. The length of the CDR3 is 17 residues. Germline V gene lookup returns CDR1 SGHAT and CDR2 FQNNGV. Trimming took 0 bases from V and 7 from J; bases not matched to a gene: 10. CDR3 nucleotide sequence: TGTGCCAGCAGCTTAGATTCCGGGAGGGCCTTGGGCGGGGAGCTGTTTTTT. This encodes CASSLDSGRALGGELFF.

This clonotype was seen many times. The J gene is TRBJ2-2, the V gene TRBV29-1; no clear D. In germline, CDR1 is SQVTM, CDR2 ANQGSEA. V lost 4 bases, J lost 7 bases, and 16 bases lay in between. The CDR3 runs to 14 residues. CDR3 coding DNA: TGCAGCGTTGCAAACCAACTTGGTGGCGGGGAGCTGTTTTTT. It encodes CSVANQLGGGELFF.

The chain couples TRBV6-1 to TRBJ2-1; no clear D. The V gene's germline CDR1 is MNHNS and CDR2 SASEGT. Trimming left V 6 bases short and J 1 base short, with 13 bases between. CDR3 size: 15 residues. Here the CDR3 reads CASSGERASYNEQFF. The CDR3 DNA sequence: TGTGCCAGCAGCGGCGAACGGGCTTCCTACAATGAGCAGTTCTTC.

This clonotype has at least ten counts. The chain links TRBV11-2 to TRBJ2-1; D unresolved. Trimming took 5 bases from V and 3 from J, leaving 8 bases between them. CDR1 and CDR2 from the germline V gene are SGHAT and FQNNGV. This CDR3 has 13 residues. CDR3 sequence: CASSRSFYNEQFF. In DNA form, the CDR3 reads TGTGCCAGCAGCCGCTCTTTCTACAATGAGCAGTTCTTC.

This clonotype occurred many times. The rearrangement joins TRBV14 to TRBJ2-7; 10 nucleotides line up with TRBD1. The CDR3 runs to 15 residues. The trim removed 1 base at V and 2 bases at J, leaving 2 bases unmatched. The germline V gene encodes CDR1 SGHDN and CDR2 FVKESK. CDR3 in DNA: TGTGCCAGCAGCCAAGCCGGGACAGGGGCCTACGAGCAGTACTTC. Translating gives CASSQAGTGAYEQYF.

This clonotype occurred a few times. The gene calls are TRBV20-1 and TRBJ2-1, with 9 nucleotides matching TRBD2. From germline, CDR1 is DFQATT and CDR2 SNEGSKA (reference sequence). This CDR3 has 13 amino acids. The J segment lost 9 bases and the V segment lost 3 bases, leaving 6 bases of the junction unmatched. The CDR3 nucleotides are TGCAGTGCTAGCTGGACTAGCGTTGGTGAGCAGTTCTTC. Protein: CSASWTSVGEQFF.

A few counts support this clonotype. The chain has TRBV12-3 or TRBV12-4 and TRBJ2-1; D may correspond to TRBD1 or TRBD2 (5 bases each). Trimming cost V 6 bases and J 10 bases, with 16 bases left between them. The CDR3 extends over 13 amino acids. CDR3 in amino acids: CASSKGTGLEQFF. The CDR3 DNA reads as TGTGCCAGCAGCAAAGGGACGGGTCTCGAGCAGTTCTTC.